The rows below give T cell receptor beta chains drawn from one sample of a study of shared clonotypes between healthy human individuals. Produced via immunoSEQ multiplex PCR; TCRdb's table is partial and in-frame only. This repertoire shows around 2.3 million clones, nearly 97% found once; its top ten account for roughly 0.13%. The sample consisted of naive CD4+ T cells sorted from blood. Receptors were obtained from a man in his late teens or twenties in good health. The CDR3 runs from the conserved cysteine through the conserved F or W. D genes are given only for firm matches. A clone size is listed for some rows: how often the clone was seen (once, few, many), or a class if it is expanded.

J: TRBJ2-3
D: -
size: -
V: TRBV5-1
DNA: TGCGCCAGCAGCCTCCAGGGCACAGATACGCAGTATTTT
CDR3: CASSLQGTDTQYF

J: TRBJ2-3
D: TRBD2
size: -
V: TRBV29-1
DNA: TGCAGCTTCTCCTCCCCCGGGGAGGGTACGCAGTATTTT
CDR3: CSFSSPGEGTQYF

J: TRBJ1-1
D: -
size: -
V: TRBV30
DNA: TGTGCCTGGAGTGTAGCCCCTTGGGGGAACACTGAAGCTTTCTTT
CDR3: CAWSVAPWGNTEAFF

J: TRBJ1-5
D: -
size: -
V: TRBV28
DNA: TGTGCCAGCGGTCTCAGGACCAGCGGGCGGCCCCAGCATTTT
CDR3: CASGLRTSGRPQHF

J: TRBJ2-2
D: -
size: -
V: TRBV5-1
DNA: TGCGCCAGCGGTGGAACAGGGTACACCGGGGAGCTGTTTTTT
CDR3: CASGGTGYTGELFF

J: TRBJ2-7
D: -
size: -
V: TRBV5-8
DNA: TGTGCCAGCAGACGATACGGTGGAACGTCATCCTACGAGCAGTACTTC
CDR3: CASRRYGGTSSYEQYF

J: TRBJ1-1
D: -
size: -
V: TRBV7-2
DNA: TGTGCCAGCAGCCAAGTGGGGTGGAACACTGAAGCTTTCTTT
CDR3: CASSQVGWNTEAFF

J: TRBJ2-5
D: TRBD2
size: -
V: TRBV5-1
DNA: TGCGCCAGCAGCTCAGGGACTAGCGGGGAGACCCAGTACTTC
CDR3: CASSSGTSGETQYF

J: TRBJ1-2
D: -
size: -
V: TRBV25-1
DNA: TGTGCCAGCAGTGAAGAAGGGAACAGTTTCTATGGCTACACCTTC
CDR3: CASSEEGNSFYGYTF

J: TRBJ2-2
D: -
size: -
V: TRBV2
DNA: TGTGCCAGCAGTTTTCAGAACACCGGGGAGCTGTTTTTT
CDR3: CASSFQNTGELFF

J: TRBJ2-2
D: TRBD2
size: few
V: TRBV5-1
DNA: TGCGCCAGCAGCCCAGGGACTAGCGGGAACACCGGGGAGCTGTTTTTT
CDR3: CASSPGTSGNTGELFF

J: TRBJ2-7
D: -
size: -
V: TRBV7-2
DNA: TGTGCCAGCAGCTTATCGCGGGCATCTACCTACGAGCAGTACTTC
CDR3: CASSLSRASTYEQYF

J: TRBJ1-6
D: -
size: -
V: TRBV28
DNA: TGTGCCAGCAGTTCGGAGTGGATTTCACCCCTCCACTTT
CDR3: CASSSEWISPLHF

J: TRBJ1-4
D: -
size: -
V: TRBV5-1
DNA: TGCGCCAGCAGCAAGACACCTGCAACTAATGAAAAACTGTTTTTT
CDR3: CASSKTPATNEKLFF

J: TRBJ1-2
D: -
size: -
V: TRBV6-5
DNA: TGTGCCAGCAGACTCGACCCAGCCGACTATGGCTACACCTTC
CDR3: CASRLDPADYGYTF

J: TRBJ2-7
D: -
size: -
V: TRBV6-1
DNA: TGTGCCAGCAGGGACACTTCCTACGAGCAGTACTTC
CDR3: CASRDTSYEQYF

J: TRBJ2-5
D: -
size: -
V: TRBV7-9
DNA: TGTGCCAGCAGCCCAGCCGAGGGTGGGCCCCAAGAGACCCAGTACTTC
CDR3: CASSPAEGGPQETQYF

J: TRBJ2-1
D: -
size: -
V: TRBV10-3
DNA: TGTGCCATCAGCCTCGGTATACCGGCATACAATGAGCAGTTCTTC
CDR3: CAISLGIPAYNEQFF

J: TRBJ2-3
D: -
size: -
V: TRBV7-9
DNA: TGTGCCAGCAGCCCTCACGCAGGGTACACAGATACGCAGTATTTT
CDR3: CASSPHAGYTDTQYF

J: TRBJ2-5
D: TRBD2
size: -
V: TRBV15
DNA: TGTGCCACCAGCAGAGCCATTGGGACTAGCGGGATTATCGGTGGGGAGACCCAGTACTTC
CDR3: CATSRAIGTSGIIGGETQYF

J: TRBJ2-5
D: -
size: -
V: TRBV7-3
DNA: TGTGCCAGCAGCTTAACGGGGGGGCGCCAAGAGACCCAGTACTTC
CDR3: CASSLTGGRQETQYF

J: TRBJ2-3
D: TRBD1
size: -
V: TRBV5-1
DNA: TGCGCCAGCAGCTTGGTCCCGGGACAGATCACAGATACGCAGTATTTT
CDR3: CASSLVPGQITDTQYF

J: TRBJ1-1
D: TRBD1
size: -
V: TRBV11-2
DNA: TGTGCCAGCAGCCCTAGGCCAGGGGGCCACACTGAAGCTTTCTTT
CDR3: CASSPRPGGHTEAFF